This TCR beta chain was profiled in a study of PD-1 blockade in classical Hodgkin lymphoma. Each of the patients experienced relapse following autologous stem cell transplantation, and their brentuximab vedotin exposure differed. Best outcomes ranged across complete response, partial response and progressive disease. With 5 bases clipped from V and 4 bases from J, the junction kept 7 bases outside the gene matches. The germline V gene has CDR1 SEHNR and CDR2 FQNEAQ (reference sequence). This CDR3 contains 15 residues. Clones were sequenced by immunoSEQ multiplex PCR, and TCRdb holds only the in-frame ones, with some missing. This table has about 23,000 clones, about 71% appearing once. Worth noting for this clone: Its antigen is currently unknown.

Broader study findings: Diminished baseline TCR diversity has been reported in newly diagnosed patients relative to healthy donors.

The chain employs TRBV7-9 and TRBJ2-1; 8 nucleotides match TRBD2. The receptor was derived from a human donor with classical Hodgkin lymphoma. The sample in question was peripheral blood mononuclear cells (PBMCs), obtained at baseline. CDR3 residues: CASSVSGVTYNEQFF. The CDR3 region has the DNA TGTGCCAGCAGCGTTAGCGGGGTTACTTACAATGAGCAGTTCTTC.